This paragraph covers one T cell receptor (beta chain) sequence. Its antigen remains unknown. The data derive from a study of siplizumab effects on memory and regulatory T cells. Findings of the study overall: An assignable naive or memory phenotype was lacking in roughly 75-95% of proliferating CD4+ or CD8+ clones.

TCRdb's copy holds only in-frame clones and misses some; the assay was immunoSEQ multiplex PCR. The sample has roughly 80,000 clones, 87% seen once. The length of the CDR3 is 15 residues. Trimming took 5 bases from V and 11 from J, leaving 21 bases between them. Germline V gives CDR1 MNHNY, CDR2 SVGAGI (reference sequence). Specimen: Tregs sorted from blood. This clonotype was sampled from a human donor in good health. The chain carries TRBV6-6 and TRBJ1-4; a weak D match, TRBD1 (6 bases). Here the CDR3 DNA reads TGTGCCAGCAGTCCCCAGGGGAGGGGGATCGAGAAACTGTTTTTT. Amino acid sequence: CASSPQGRGIEKLFF.